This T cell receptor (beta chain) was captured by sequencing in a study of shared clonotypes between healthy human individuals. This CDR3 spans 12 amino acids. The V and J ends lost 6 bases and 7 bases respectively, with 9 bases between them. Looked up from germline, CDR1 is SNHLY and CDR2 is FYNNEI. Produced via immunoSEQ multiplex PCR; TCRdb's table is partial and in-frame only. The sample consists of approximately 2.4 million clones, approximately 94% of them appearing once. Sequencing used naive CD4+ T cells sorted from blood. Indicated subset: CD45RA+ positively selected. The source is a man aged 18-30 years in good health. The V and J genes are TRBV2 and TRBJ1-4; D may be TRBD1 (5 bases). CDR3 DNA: TGTGCCAGCAGGGGTGACAGTGAAAAACTGTTTTTT. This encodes CASRGDSEKLFF.